The following is a TCR beta chain sequence with its context. Its antigen remains unknown. The CDR3 extends over 15 amino acids. Germline V gene data show CDR1 as MNHEY and CDR2 as SMNVEV (reference sequence). V was clipped by 3 bases and J by 2 bases, with 11 bases between them. The data derive from a study of somatic mutations in cytotoxic T cells in rheumatoid arthritis. Notes on the study in general: The top CD8+ clone topped 20% of CD8+ cells in about an eighth of the roughly 65 patients. The CD8+ clonality of rheumatoid arthritis patients increased with age, whereas that of healthy controls did not. No significant CD8+ T-cell clonality difference was found between rheumatoid arthritis patients and age-matched controls.

Repertoires were generated with immunoSEQ multiplex PCR, while TCRdb's copy carries only in-frame clones and drops some. The sample has fewer than 11,000 clones; around 85% are singletons. Researchers isolated CD4+ and CD8+ cells by positive magnetic bead selection and then checked their purity by flow cytometry. The V call is TRBV27, the J call TRBJ1-5, with a tentative D call TRBD1 (5 bases). The origin of this receptor is an adult with rheumatoid arthritis. The sample was CD8+ T cells sorted from blood. The CDR3 region has the DNA TGTGCCAGCAGTTTCGGGACCAGTGGCAATCAGCCCCAGCATTTT. Amino acid sequence: CASSFGTSGNQPQHF.